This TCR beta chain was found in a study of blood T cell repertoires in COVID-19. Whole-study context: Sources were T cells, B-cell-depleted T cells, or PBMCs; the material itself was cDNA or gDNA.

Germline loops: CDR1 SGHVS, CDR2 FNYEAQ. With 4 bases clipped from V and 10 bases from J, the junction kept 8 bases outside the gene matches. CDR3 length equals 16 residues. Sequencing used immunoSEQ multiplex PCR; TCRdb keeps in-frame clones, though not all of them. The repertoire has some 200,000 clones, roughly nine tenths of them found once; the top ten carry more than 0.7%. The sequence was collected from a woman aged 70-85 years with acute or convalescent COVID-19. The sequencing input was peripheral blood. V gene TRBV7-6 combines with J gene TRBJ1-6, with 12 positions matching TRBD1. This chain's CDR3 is CASSSNAGTGGSPLHF. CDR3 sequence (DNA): TGTGCCAGCAGCTCAAACGCCGGGACAGGGGGCTCACCCCTCCACTTT.